The present T cell receptor (beta chain) was sequenced within a study of blood T cell repertoires in COVID-19. Libraries were prepared by immunoSEQ multiplex PCR; TCRdb keeps only in-frame clonotypes and omits some of them. This table has some 220,000 clones, about 80% appearing once. Trimming shortened V by 9 bases and J by 5 bases, and 20 bases separated the two germline ends. Germline V CDR1 and CDR2: LNHDA, SQIVND (reference sequence). The CDR3 covers 15 residues. This chain uses TRBV19 with TRBJ2-1; D may be TRBD2 (6 bases). The material sequenced was peripheral blood. The TCR was taken from a woman aged 25-40 years who had recovered from COVID-19. The CDR3 DNA is TGTGCCAGCTGCGTCATGGCTAGCGTAAACAATGAGCAGTTCTTC. It yields the protein CASCVMASVNNEQFF.